This entry features one T cell receptor beta chain sequence. Its antigen is not yet known. Per-base qualities were not stored, and no clone one base away is much larger. The data derive from a study of identifying expanded T cells in peripheral blood (dated by TCRdb to between 2017 and 2020). Regarding the complete study: Technical replicates were generated by sequencing separate aliquots of the same genomic DNA pool, and four replicates were compared pairwise.

V is cut back by 4 bases and J by 5 bases, with 5 bases in the junction unmatched. The CDR3 measures 15 amino acids from cysteine to phenylalanine. Only the CDR3 DNA stays, 45 bases, in frame from base 1. The germline V gene sets CDR1 to MNHNS and CDR2 to SASEGT. During the collection period, no infections or other immune events were recorded for the healthy donors. Healthy-donor blood repertoires served as a training cohort to calibrate time-dependent variance in a beta-binomial model of T-cell clone differential abundance. The training cohort comprised ten or so healthy donors, 3 female and 7 male. On average the donors were around 44 years old, and their ages spanned roughly 29 to 70 years. Whole blood, obtained from a commercial supplier, was collected from each healthy donor at three time points spaced approximately two weeks apart. Genomic DNA was extracted from unsorted whole blood for immunosequencing.

TCRbeta CDR3 regions were profiled by bias-controlled multiplex PCR amplification of genomic DNA with the immunoSEQ Assay. Regarding the original processing steps: To quantify the absolute abundance of each unique TCRbeta CDR3 region, the sequences were collapsed and filtered. Differential abundance was tested with a binomial (Fisher-equivalent) model and with a beta-binomial model adding time-dependent variance fitted from healthy donors. Clones with fewer than 5 combined templates were excluded, and clones with Benjamini-Hochberg FDR below 0.01 were called differentially abundant. Beta-binomial variance was modeled as a function of total template count across the two samples using the form v = (b*log(k)+a)^2. TCRdb retrieved this table from immuneACCESS and kept in-frame rearrangements only. Not all clones are present; in checked studies, unresolved V genes account for under half, and no reason is known for the remainder. The V and J calls and clone size are taken from that table; D and trimming were inferred from the DNA. The sample table records approximately 79,000 clones; roughly nine tenths of these occur just once. Of the sample, 3% to 4% is held by the ten largest clones.

Here is what the overall study found, with its caveats: Across all healthy-donor time intervals, the beta-binomial model significantly lowered both the number of clones called differentially abundant and the false-positive rate. Variance in clone template counts between roughly 2-week samples significantly increased with total template count across all healthy donors. It was expected by the authors that biological variance in healthy repertoires might increase further over much longer intervals, such as months to years. Between technical replicates the binomial model flagged approximately 1.2 differentially abundant clones, whereas over two weeks the binomial model flagged about 16.4 and over approximately 4 weeks approximately 20.

This sequence originates from a person aged 18-70 years in good health. Sequencing was done on a sample of blood. The receptor chain draws on TRBV6-1 and TRBJ2-2, and TRBD1 matches 9 of the central bases. The CDR3 sequence is CASSAQTGGTGELFF. The sequence in DNA is TGTGCCAGCAGTGCCCAGACAGGGGGGACCGGGGAGCTGTTTTTT.